This TCR beta chain comes out of a study of blood T cells in healthy people across ages (dated by TCRdb to 2015 to 2017). Study-level background: In model experiments, template switching captured about one uniquely barcoded TCR beta cDNA molecule for every two T cells. Age-related changes in TCR beta repertoire diversity were measured in the study by deep sequencing normalized with unique cDNA molecular identifiers. To avoid experimental bias, donors of different ages were distributed randomly across sequencing lanes. Donors were grouped into four age groups: young (average roughly 16 years), middle-aged (approximately 41), aged (62) and long-lived (about 89). For two donors (one aged 18 to 30 and one aged 80 or older), the study analyzed two additional independent replicas of 1 million unique cDNA reads from the same blood draw.

The donors were roughly 39 Caucasian individuals from Russia, aged roughly 6 to 100 years, who were systemically healthy. About 9.1 milliliters of peripheral blood were collected from each donor into EDTA-treated Vacutainer tubes. Ficoll-Paque density-gradient centrifugation was used to isolate PBMCs, with at least 7 million obtained per sample. Trizol reagent was used to extract total RNA from the PBMCs, yielding at least 6 micrograms per sample. Naive CD45RAhigh/CD27high T cell percentages were measured by flow cytometry on a PBMC aliquot from every donor. Libraries were made using 5' RACE. Sequenced on an Illumina HiSeq 2500. The second PCR ran for about 6 to 11 cycles and used a J-beta primer mix along with a sample-barcoded 5' primer. Each TCR beta cDNA molecule received a unique molecular identifier from a template-switch 5' adaptor carrying 12 random nucleotides. At least 2.5 million CDR3-containing paired-end reads were obtained from each sample. First-strand cDNA synthesis was performed from all RNA using the Mint cDNA synthesis kit, with priming by a TRBC-specific oligonucleotide. After uracil-DNA glycosylase treatment, a first 18-cycle PCR used universal primers M1SS and BC2_uni_R on all cDNA. The published analysis was carried out like this. Normalization of each sample was performed by random selection of 1 million high-quality reads, each carrying a distinct molecular identifier. Reads sharing molecular identifiers were discarded rather than binned into consensus sequences. MiTCR, set to a Q25 quality threshold and the strictest error-elimination algorithm, was used for CDR3 identification, clonotype clustering and error correction. A nonparametric unseen species model using Euler transformation provided a lower-bound estimate of total TCR beta diversity. In-frame beta chains were kept once TCRdb had trimmed the public reads at Q25 with fastp and called clones with MiXCR. CDR3 protein sequences are deduplicated, and each keeps its most common genes and DNA. The authors' filters were not applied to this entry. In this sample the table shows approximately 1.5 million distinct CDR3 sequences, around 35% of which occur a single time. The top ten hold over 9% of the sample.

General conclusions and limits of the study: Because the CMV infection status of the donors was unknown, age-related changes in expanded clonotypes may potentially have been confounded. Observed TCR beta diversity correlated strongly with the percentage of naive T cells measured by flow cytometry. Since profiling was done on bulk unsorted PBMCs, naive and antigen-experienced compartments could not be conclusively compared. Estimates of total diversity based on one million sequenced T cells were regarded as lower bounds and as underestimates. The long-lived group showed more naive CD4+ T cells, fewer expanded clones and increased TCR diversity than the aged group, suggesting age selection. As age increased, observed TCR beta diversity per million T cells dropped in a roughly linear way, and a significant reduction was already evident by age approximately 40.

Details on this clonotype: Its antigen remains undetermined. A much bigger clone sits one base away, suggesting this may be a read error.

Reading the germline V gene (reference sequence) gives CDR1 DFQATT and CDR2 SNEGSKA. The V and J ends are trimmed by 5 bases and 4 bases, leaving 15 bases between them. From the cysteine through the phenylalanine, the CDR3 covers 13 amino acids. The DNA shown is the 39-base CDR3, in frame from base 1. The TCR was taken from a woman aged 25 to 45 in good health. The sequencing input was blood. Rearrangement joined TRBV20-1 to TRBJ2-7; no confident D gene assignment can be made. The CDR3 reads as follows: CSAPRRAGYEQYF. The sequenced DNA is TGCAGTGCTCCTCGAAGGGCCGGATACGAGCAGTACTTC.